This T cell receptor (beta chain) was found in a study of T cell responses to AZD1222 COVID-19 vaccine. General observations from the study: Reportedly, close to half of spike-specific TCRs are directed against unmutated variant regions. Baseline antibody screening turned up just a handful of seropositive AZD1222 recipients. Compared with day 0, the breadth and depth of the Spike-specific TCR repertoire rose significantly after two doses of AZD1222. Spike-spanning, vaccine-associated CD4 TCRs were dominant at 160-218 and 743-854.

Germline loops: CDR1 LGHNA, CDR2 YSLEER. V lost 4 bases, J lost 0 bases, and 13 bases lay in between. CDR3 size: 17 residues. To note about this clone: Its antigen is undetermined.

TCRdb's copy holds only in-frame clones and misses some; the assay was immunoSEQ multiplex PCR. The data contain some 190,000 clones, 85% to 95% of them singletons. The material sequenced was peripheral blood, taken 28 days after the second AZD1222 dose. The receptor was isolated from an adult who received the AZD1222 COVID-19 vaccine. The rearrangement joins TRBV4-3 to TRBJ2-6; no clear D gene. CDR3 nucleotide sequence: TGCGCCAGCAGCCCAAAGGACGGAAACTCTGGGGCCAACGTCCTGACTTTC. Protein product: CASSPKDGNSGANVLTF.